This T cell receptor (beta chain) emerged from a study of T cell responses to AZD1222 COVID-19 vaccine. Note on this clone: Its matching antigen is unknown.

Study-level results: Dominant CD4 TCR responses targeted spike regions 160-218 and 743-854. AZD1222 recipients seropositive at baseline numbered only five to seven. The sample set comprised mostly white British donors with more females, and clonal diversity was possibly underestimated. Unmutated variant regions are reportedly targeted by nearly half of spike-specific TCRs.

There are 14 residues in the CDR3. Germline CDR1 is KGHSH and CDR2 is LQKENI. V dropped 3 bases and J dropped 2 bases, with 10 bases sitting between them. The repertoire was sequenced with immunoSEQ multiplex PCR; TCRdb's copy has only in-frame clones and lacks some. The table lists under 200,000 clones, approximately 87% of them singletons. The chain is built from TRBV18 and TRBJ1-1, with no clear D. The specimen comprised peripheral blood, sampled on day 0 of MenACWY control vaccination. The origin of this receptor is an adult in good health. Here the CDR3 DNA reads TGTGCCAGCTCACCCGGATCCGACAACACTGAAGCTTTCTTT. Translated, it gives CASSPGSDNTEAFF.